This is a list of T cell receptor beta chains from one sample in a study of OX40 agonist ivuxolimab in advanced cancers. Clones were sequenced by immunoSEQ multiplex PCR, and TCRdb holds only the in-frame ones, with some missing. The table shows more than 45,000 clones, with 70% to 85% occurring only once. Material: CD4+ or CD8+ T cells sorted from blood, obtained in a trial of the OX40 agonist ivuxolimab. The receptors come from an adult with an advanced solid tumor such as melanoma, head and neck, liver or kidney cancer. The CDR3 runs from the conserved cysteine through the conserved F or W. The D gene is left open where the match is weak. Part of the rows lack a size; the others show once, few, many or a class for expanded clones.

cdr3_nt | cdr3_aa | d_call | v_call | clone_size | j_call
TGTGCCAGCTCACCCTCACAGAACACTGAAGCTTTCTTT | CASSPSQNTEAFF | NA | TRBV18 | NA | TRBJ1-1
TGTGCCAGCAGCTTAGATCCTCAGGGCGGCCCGTTCTCTGGGGCCAACGTCCTGACTTTC | CASSLDPQGGPFSGANVLTF | NA | TRBV11-2 | few | TRBJ2-6
TGCGCCAGTTCGACAGGGTGGGGAGAGACCCAGTACTTC | CASSTGWGETQYF | TRBD1 | TRBV5-1 | NA | TRBJ2-5
TGTGCCAGCAGCTTTCTGGCAGCTAATGAAAAACTGTTTTTT | CASSFLAANEKLFF | NA | TRBV5-4 | few | TRBJ1-4
TGTGCCACCAACCTCGCGGGGCAAGAGACCCAGTACTTC | CATNLAGQETQYF | NA | TRBV15 | NA | TRBJ2-5
TGCGCCAGCAAACAAACTAGCGGGGACGACAATGAGCAGTTCTTC | CASKQTSGDDNEQFF | TRBD2 | TRBV10-1 | NA | TRBJ2-1
TGTGCCAGCAGCCTAGTATTCGGGACCCAGTACTTC | CASSLVFGTQYF | NA | TRBV2 | NA | TRBJ2-5
TGCAGCGTTAGGGGGGCAGAGAACACTGAAGCTTTCTTT | CSVRGAENTEAFF | NA | TRBV29-1 | few | TRBJ1-1
TGTGCCAGCAGCCTAGGACAGGCCAACGTCCTGACTTTC | CASSLGQANVLTF | NA | TRBV5-3 | NA | TRBJ2-6
TGTGCCAGCAGCTGGGACAGGAGCTCCTACGAGCAGTACTTC | CASSWDRSSYEQYF | TRBD1 | TRBV5-5 | NA | TRBJ2-7
TGTGCCAGCAGCAACCCCTCTGGAAACACCATATATTTT | CASSNPSGNTIYF | NA | TRBV14 | NA | TRBJ1-3
TGTGCCAGCAGCCAGACAGGGTTGGGAGACTATGGCTACACCTTC | CASSQTGLGDYGYTF | TRBD1 | TRBV6-6 | NA | TRBJ1-2
TGTGCCAGTAGGCCTAGCGGGAGGACCCCCGTCGCTGAGCAGTTCTTC | CASRPSGRTPVAEQFF | TRBD2 | TRBV19 | once | TRBJ2-1
TGCGCCAGTCGAGGGGGGGTCGATAGCTATGGCTACACCTTC | CASRGGVDSYGYTF | NA | TRBV4-3 | NA | TRBJ1-2
TGTGCCAGTAGTTCGGGACAGGGTCCCTATGGCTACACCTTC | CASSSGQGPYGYTF | TRBD1 | TRBV19 | NA | TRBJ1-2
TGTGCCAGCAGTGATTACAGGGCCACCGGGGAGCTGTTTTTT | CASSDYRATGELFF | NA | TRBV2 | NA | TRBJ2-2
TGTGCCAGCAGTACAAGGACAGGTTTAAGCTACGAGCAGTACTTC | CASSTRTGLSYEQYF | TRBD1 | TRBV6-5 | NA | TRBJ2-7
TGCGCCAGCAGCCAAGATACCCGCAATCAGCCCCAGCATTTT | CASSQDTRNQPQHF | NA | TRBV4-1 | NA | TRBJ1-5
TGTGCCAGCAGCACGACAGGGGGCGGCTACGAGCAGTACTTC | CASSTTGGGYEQYF | TRBD1 | TRBV5-3 | NA | TRBJ2-7
TGTGCCACCAGACAGCAGCGGCTTGCTTTCTTT | CATRQQRLAFF | NA | TRBV6-1 | NA | TRBJ1-1
TGTGCCAGCAGTGAATCAGGCCTATCCTATGGCTACACCTTC | CASSESGLSYGYTF | NA | TRBV6-1 | NA | TRBJ1-2
TGTGCCAGCAGCTTCCGAGGGAGTTTGAACACTGAAGCTTTCTTT | CASSFRGSLNTEAFF | NA | TRBV7-2 | NA | TRBJ1-1
TGTGCCAGCAGTGATACAGTCGCCGTTGTTGAGCAGTACTTC | CASSDTVAVVEQYF | NA | TRBV25-1 | NA | TRBJ2-7
TGTGCTAGTGGTGACGGGACAGGCGATCAGCCCCAGCATTTT | CASGDGTGDQPQHF | TRBD1 | TRBV12-5 | few | TRBJ1-5
TGTGCCAGCAATCAGGGGGGTAGCAATCAGCCCCAGCATTTT | CASNQGGSNQPQHF | TRBD1 | TRBV6-5 | NA | TRBJ1-5
TGTGCTAGTGGTTTAGGGCAGGGGGCGCAGGAGCAGTACTTC | CASGLGQGAQEQYF | TRBD1 | TRBV12-5 | NA | TRBJ2-7
TGTGCCAGCAGCTCTAGGCAGGGGGGCGGCTACACCTTC | CASSSRQGGGYTF | TRBD1 | TRBV7-3 | NA | TRBJ1-2
TGTGCCAGCATGCCTCTTTGGGGACTAGGTTACGAGCAGTACTTC | CASMPLWGLGYEQYF | TRBD2 | TRBV2 | few | TRBJ2-7
TGTGCCAGTAGGTCGACACCGGAACAGCCCCAGCATTTT | CASRSTPEQPQHF | NA | TRBV19 | NA | TRBJ1-5
TGCGCCAGCAGCCCGGAGACAGGTCAGCCCCAGCATTTT | CASSPETGQPQHF | NA | TRBV5-1 | NA | TRBJ1-5
TGTGCCAGCAGCTTACACAGCCAAGAGACCCAGTACTTC | CASSLHSQETQYF | NA | TRBV7-2 | NA | TRBJ2-5
TGTGCCAGCTCACCACCGTCCAGACCGAACACCGGGGAGCTGTTTTTT | CASSPPSRPNTGELFF | NA | TRBV18 | NA | TRBJ2-2
TGTGCCACCAGCAGAGGGGGACCGTCTCAGCCCCAGCATTTT | CATSRGGPSQPQHF | NA | TRBV15 | once | TRBJ1-5
TGTGCCAGTAGTATGGGCCCCCGGACAGGGGCCACTGAAGCTTTCTTT | CASSMGPRTGATEAFF | TRBD1 | TRBV19 | NA | TRBJ1-1
TGCGCCAGCAGCCAAGGCGTTTCGACAGGGGGCAATGAAAAACTGTTTTTT | CASSQGVSTGGNEKLFF | TRBD1 | TRBV4-3 | few | TRBJ1-4
TGTGCCAGCAGCTTAGATAGTTTACAGGAGAGGTACTACGAGCAGTACTTC | CASSLDSLQERYYEQYF | NA | TRBV11-2 | NA | TRBJ2-7
TGTGCCAGCAGCTCCGGACAGGGCGGCAATCAGCCCCAGCATTTT | CASSSGQGGNQPQHF | TRBD1 | TRBV5-8 | NA | TRBJ1-5
TGTGCCAGCAGTTACCAAGTAGCGGGATATGAGCAGTTCTTC | CASSYQVAGYEQFF | TRBD2 | TRBV6-5 | NA | TRBJ2-1
TGCGCCAGCAGCCAAGAGGCCAGGGGGAGCACAGATACGCAGTATTTT | CASSQEARGSTDTQYF | TRBD1 | TRBV4-3 | NA | TRBJ2-3
TGTGCCAGCTCACCATTGGCAGGGGGCTACGAGCAGTACTTC | CASSPLAGGYEQYF | TRBD1 | TRBV18 | NA | TRBJ2-7
TGTGCCAGCAGCTCTTATCACGGGACCAACACTGAAGCTTTCTTT | CASSSYHGTNTEAFF | NA | TRBV7-8 | NA | TRBJ1-1
TGTGCCAGTAACAGGGGACCTAACACCGGGGAGCTGTTTTTT | CASNRGPNTGELFF | TRBD1 | TRBV7-2 | once | TRBJ2-2
TGTGCCAGCAGCCAACCGATGAGCGGCTACACCTTC | CASSQPMSGYTF | NA | TRBV11-2 | NA | TRBJ1-2
TGTGCCAGCAGTTCCGGGACTTCGCAGTATTTT | CASSSGTSQYF | NA | TRBV27 | NA | TRBJ2-3
TGTGCCAGTAGTACAGGGGGTAAAGGTCAGCCCCAGCATTTT | CASSTGGKGQPQHF | TRBD1 | TRBV19 | NA | TRBJ1-5